What follows are 18 T cell receptor beta chains derived from one specimen sequenced in a study of shared clonotypes between healthy human individuals. Libraries were prepared by immunoSEQ multiplex PCR; TCRdb keeps only in-frame clonotypes and omits some of them. Of fewer than 1.6 million clones listed, approximately 98.5% are singletons. The specimen sequenced was naive CD4+ T cells sorted from blood. This sample's subset: CD45RA+ positively selected. The receptor set was obtained from a man aged 25 to 40 in good health.

The sample holds one count of this clone. The rearrangement uses TRBV6-1 and TRBJ2-7, with D tentatively TRBD2 (6 bases). V shed 7 bases and J shed 6 bases, with 13 bases lying between them. The length of the CDR3 is 12 residues. CDR1 is MNHNS, CDR2 SASEGT, per germline. This CDR3 reads CASTGGWIEQYF. CDR3 sequence (DNA): TGTGCCAGCACTGGGGGGTGGATCGAGCAGTACTTC.

This chain uses TRBV7-9 with TRBJ1-2; TRBD1 might be the D (5 bases). Trimming shortened V by 5 bases and J by 3 bases, and 13 bases separated the two germline ends. CDR1 is SEHNR, CDR2 FQNEAQ, per germline (reference sequence). This CDR3 contains 14 residues. CDR3 loop: CASSLEQEHYGYTF. The CDR3 bases are TGTGCCAGCAGCCTGGAACAGGAACACTATGGCTACACCTTC.

The rearrangement links TRBV5-1 to TRBJ1-4; 9 positions match TRBD1. J gave up 8 bases and V 5 bases, and 7 bases lay outside the gene matches. In germline, CDR1 is SGHRS, CDR2 YFSETQ. This CDR3 spans 14 amino acids. The CDR3 loop reads CASRQGTGTEKLFF. CDR3 DNA: TGCGCCAGCAGACAAGGGACAGGGACCGAAAAACTGTTTTTT. Based on the CDR3 plus reference TRBV5-1 and TRBJ1-4, the full variable domain is KAGVTQTPRYLIKTRGQQVTLSCSPISGHRSVSWYQQTPGQGLQFLFEYFSETQRNKGNFPGRFSGRQFSNSRSEMNVSTLELGDSALYLCASRQGTGTEKLFFGSGTQLSVL.

The chain links TRBV5-1 to TRBJ2-2; tentatively, D is TRBD2 (6 bases). The germline CDR1 and CDR2 sequences are SGHRS and YFSETQ. V was shortened by 7 bases and J by 1 base, with 8 bases between the two germline ends. The CDR3 has 13 amino acids. The CDR3 region is CASGRENTGELFF. Here the CDR3 DNA reads TGCGCCAGCGGGCGGGAGAACACCGGGGAGCTGTTTTTT.

The V gene is TRBV9, the J gene TRBJ2-3, with a possible D match to TRBD2 (5 bases). The CDR3 spans 15 residues. Trimming took off 4 bases at V and 10 bases at J, with 22 bases between the two ends. In germline, CDR1 is SGDLS, CDR2 YYNGEE. In nucleotides, the CDR3 is TGTGCCAGCAGCCCCCCATTACCCCGGGGTCTAGCGCAGTATTTT. It yields the protein CASSPPLPRGLAQYF. The full variable domain, completed using reference TRBV9 and TRBJ2-3, is DSGVTQTPKHLITATGQRVTLRCSPRSGDLSVYWYQQSLDQGLQFLIQYYNGEERAKGNILERFSAQQFPDLHSELNLSSLELGDSALYFCASSPPLPRGLAQYFGPGTRLTVL.

The chain has TRBV28 and TRBJ1-5; D is uncertain. The V end lost 6 bases, the J end lost 1 base, and 13 bases lay between the germline ends. The CDR3 runs 15 residues. CDR1 is MDHEN and CDR2 is SYDVKM in the germline V gene. Written as DNA, the CDR3 is TGTGCCAGCAGCGCTTCGACAAGAAGCAATCAGCCCCAGCATTTT. Amino acid sequence: CASSASTRSNQPQHF.

The rearrangement uses TRBV10-3 and TRBJ2-7, with 7 bases aligning to TRBD2. After removal of 4 bases from V and 0 bases from J, the junction contained 6 bases not matched to a gene. CDR1 is ENHRY, CDR2 SYGVKD, per germline. The CDR3 loop spans 15 amino acids. The CDR3 spells CAISGGEGRSYEQYF. Here the CDR3 DNA reads TGTGCCATCAGTGGAGGGGAGGGCCGCTCCTACGAGCAGTACTTC.

The chain links TRBV7-9 to TRBJ2-2, with D unresolved. The CDR3 is 10 residues long. In germline, CDR1 is SEHNR, CDR2 FQNEAQ (reference sequence). V lost 8 bases and J lost 4, with 2 bases in between. CDR3 DNA: TGTGCCAGCGGCACCGGGGAGCTGTTTTTT. This encodes CASGTGELFF.

This CDR3 reads CASSPMRQGFGYTF. The CDR3 DNA reads TGCGCCAGCAGCCCCATGAGACAGGGTTTTGGCTACACCTTC. This chain connects TRBV5-1 to TRBJ1-2, with 7 bases that match TRBD1. The CDR3 length is 14 residues. Germline V gene lookup returns CDR1 SGHRS and CDR2 YFSETQ. The J segment lost 7 bases and the V segment lost 4 bases, leaving 10 bases of the junction unmatched.

The chain carries TRBV4-3 and TRBJ1-4; a possible D gene is TRBD1 (5 bases). The germline CDR1 and CDR2 sequences are LGHNA and YSLEER. The CDR3 extends over 14 amino acids. Trimming removed 4 bases from V and 0 bases from J, with 6 bases in between. CDR3 bases: TGCGCCAGCAGCCCGGGGGCAACTAATGAAAAACTGTTTTTT. Protein product: CASSPGATNEKLFF.

In DNA form, the CDR3 reads TGTGCCAGTAGTATGCAACTAGCGGGACCCTACGAGCAGTACTTC. Its protein is CASSMQLAGPYEQYF. This chain connects TRBV19 to TRBJ2-7, with 10 nucleotides matching TRBD2. V lost 3 bases and J lost 2; bases outside the gene matches: 4. CDR3 length: 15 amino acids. The germline V gene has CDR1 LNHDA and CDR2 SQIVND (reference sequence). The full variable domain, in which reference TRBV19 and TRBJ2-7 provide the parts outside the CDR3, is DGGITQSPKYLFRKEGQNVTLSCEQNLNHDAMYWYRQDPGQGLRLIYYSQIVNDFQKGDIAEGYSVSREKKESFPLTVTSAQKNPTAFYLCASSMQLAGPYEQYFGPGTRLTVT.

This clone appeared a single time. This rearrangement joins TRBV18 to TRBJ2-3, with a tentative D call TRBD2 (6 bases). The V gene lost 6 bases and the J gene lost 2 bases, with 18 bases spanning the gap. This CDR3 has 16 residues. Germline V gene data show CDR1 as KGHSH and CDR2 as LQKENI. CDR3 nucleotide sequence: TGTGCCAGCTCTCCGCCTGGGGCTAGCGCCACAGATACGCAGTATTTT. Translating gives CASSPPGASATDTQYF.

This chain links TRBV29-1 with TRBJ2-3; 7 nucleotides match TRBD2. CDR3 length: 15 amino acids. Trimming removed 3 bases from V and 6 bases from J; junction bases left unmatched: 12. CDR1 is SQVTM, CDR2 ANQGSEA, per germline. This CDR3 is CSVDGVAGPSDTQYF. The CDR3 DNA reads TGCAGCGTTGATGGGGTAGCGGGTCCTTCGGATACGCAGTATTTT.

The rearrangement uses TRBV21-1 and TRBJ2-4. TRBV21-1 is termed a pseudogene. The CDR3 is made up of 12 amino acids. The CDR3 nucleotides read TGTCCCCAGAAGCCGCCGCCCAACATTCAGTACTTC. This sequence encodes CPQKPPPNIQYF.

The chain links TRBV6-1 to TRBJ2-7, with 10 bases fitting TRBD1. CDR3 length: 15 amino acids. Germline V CDR1 and CDR2: MNHNS, SASEGT. The ends lost 8 bases at V and 2 bases at J; junction bases unmatched: 9. The CDR3 nucleotides read TGTGCCAGCCCCCCCCAAGGGACAGGGGCCTACGAGCAGTACTTC. Translating it yields CASPPQGTGAYEQYF.

The V gene is TRBV11-2, the J gene TRBJ1-4; D unclear. Trimming left V 8 bases short and J 0 bases short, with 10 bases between. The length of the CDR3 is 14 residues. Germline V gene sequence: CDR1 SGHAT, CDR2 FQNNGV. The CDR3 sequence: CASGGGSTNEKLFF. The CDR3 DNA reads TGTGCCAGCGGCGGAGGGTCAACTAATGAAAAACTGTTTTTT.

This clone was observed a single time. This chain links TRBV5-4 with TRBJ2-7, with D possibly TRBD1 on 7 matching bases. This CDR3 spans 13 amino acids. V was trimmed by 4 bases and J by 3 bases, leaving 11 bases between them. Germline V lookup: CDR1 SGHNT, CDR2 YYREEE (reference sequence). The CDR3 region has the DNA TGTGCCAGCAGCCTCCAGGGGGGCTACGAGCAGTACTTC. Its translation: CASSLQGGYEQYF. Complete variable domain (other parts from reference TRBV5-4 and TRBJ2-7): ETGVTQSPTHLIKTRGQQVTLRCSSQSGHNTVSWYQQALGQGPQFIFQYYREEENGRGNFPPRFSGLQFPNYSSELNVNALELDDSALYLCASSLQGGYEQYFGPGTRLTVT.

The rearrangement joins TRBV7-9 to TRBJ1-1; D gene uncertain. Deletions cut 3 bases from V and 1 base from J, with 3 bases between. Germline V gene lookup returns CDR1 SEHNR and CDR2 FQNEAQ (reference sequence). The CDR3 spans 12 residues. The CDR3 sequence: CASSFPNTEAFF. In nucleotides, the CDR3 is TGTGCCAGCAGCTTCCCGAACACTGAAGCTTTCTTT.